This passage covers 28 T cell receptor beta chains from one sample sequenced in a study of monozygotic twins with inflammatory bowel disease. TCRdb reprocessed the 5' RACE reads and reports one entry per CDR3 protein, with no DNA. Its clone listing holds 400,000 to 500,000 distinct CDR3 sequences. Sequencing was performed on blood. The receptors stem from a human donor with ulcerative colitis or Crohn's disease, or a healthy co-twin of an affected twin (not recorded which).

The J gene is TRBJ1-4, the V gene TRBV4-1; the TCRdb call, TRBD1, lacks DNA for checking. This CDR3 contains 15 residues. CDR1 is MGHRA and CDR2 is YSYEKL in the germline V gene. The CDR3 loop is CASSQGGQGNEKLFF.

The chain is built from TRBV28 and TRBJ1-2; as DNA is missing, the TRBD1 call by TCRdb cannot be tested. The CDR3 totals 18 residues. In germline, CDR1 is MDHEN, CDR2 SYDVKM. CDR3: CASSPPGFRDRLNYGYTF.

The chain combines TRBV7-2 with TRBJ1-2; without DNA, the TCRdb call of TRBD1 cannot be checked. Germline V CDR1 and CDR2: SGHTA, FQGNSA. This CDR3 spans 14 amino acids. CDR3 in amino acids: CASSLIQGALGYTF.

The chain links TRBV20-1 to TRBJ2-1. Germline-derived CDR1 and CDR2 are DFQATT and SNEGSKA (reference sequence). This CDR3 spans 12 amino acids. This chain's CDR3 is CSARVYNNEQFF.

The CDR3 here is CASSGKTGGGQPQHF. The rearrangement links TRBV12-3 or TRBV12-4 to TRBJ1-5; TCRdb selects TRBD1, and the lack of DNA leaves this call unchecked. This CDR3 is built from 15 residues.

The J gene is TRBJ2-7, the V gene TRBV12-3 or TRBV12-4; TCRdb reports TRBD2, a call that lacks DNA to check it against. This CDR3 comprises 14 residues. The CDR3 spells CASSRTSGGYEQYF.

This chain uses TRBV3-1 with TRBJ1-2. The germline gives CDR1 LGHDT, CDR2 YNNKEL (reference sequence). The CDR3 contains 13 residues. The CDR3: CASIQGVWKGYTF. The variable domain in full, with the rest retrieved from reference TRBV3-1 and TRBJ1-2, is DTAVSQTPKYLVTQMGNDKSIKCEQNLGHDTMYWYKQDSKKFLKIMFSYNNKELIINETVPNRFSPKSPDKAHLNLHINSLELGDSAVYFCASIQGVWKGYTFGSGTRLTVV.

The chain is built from TRBV6-2 or TRBV6-3 and TRBJ1-5; TCRdb's D call of TRBD1 is untestable without DNA. CDR1 is MNHEY and CDR2 is SVGEGT in the germline V gene. There are 15 residues in the CDR3. This CDR3 is CASRSSGARGQPQHF.

V gene TRBV19 combines with J gene TRBJ2-7; TCRdb proposes TRBD2, but this gene call is untestable without DNA. The CDR3 runs to 20 residues. The germline CDR1 and CDR2 sequences are LNHDA and SQIVND (reference sequence). The CDR3 protein is CASSVVPLGPGLARPYEQYF.

The V gene is TRBV7-2, the J gene TRBJ1-5. In germline, CDR1 is SGHTA, CDR2 FQGNSA. The CDR3 extends over 14 amino acids. CDR3: CASSLDQMGQPQHF. The full variable domain, its missing parts supplied by reference TRBV7-2 and TRBJ1-5, is GAGVSQSPSNKVTEKGKDVELRCDPISGHTALYWYRQSLGQGLEFLIYFQGNSAPDKSGLPSDRFSAERTGGSVSTLTIQRTQQEDSAVYLCASSLDQMGQPQHFGDGTRLSIL.

The CDR3 loop is CASQQNRGNTEAFF. This chain links TRBV13 with TRBJ1-1; TCRdb selects TRBD1, and the lack of DNA leaves this call unchecked. This CDR3 region has 14 residues. Germline V gene sequence: CDR1 PRHDT, CDR2 FYEKMQ (reference sequence).

The chain links TRBV5-1 to TRBJ2-2. From germline, CDR1 is SGHRS and CDR2 YFSETQ. The length of the CDR3 is 14 residues. The CDR3 sequence: CASRKNENTGELFF.

The chain uses TRBV20-1 and TRBJ1-5; the TRBD1 assignment by TCRdb is unverifiable without DNA. The CDR3 covers 16 residues. Germline CDR1 DFQATT, CDR2 SNEGSKA (reference sequence). CDR3 residues: CSARVQGAIGNQPQHF.

The chain recombines TRBV4-3 with TRBJ1-4; TCRdb returns TRBD1, unconfirmable since there is no DNA. The V gene's germline CDR1 is LGHNA and CDR2 YSLEER. The CDR3 runs 15 residues. The chain's CDR3 is CASSQMTGPNEKLFF.

V and J are TRBV19 and TRBJ1-1; the TRBD1 assignment by TCRdb is unverifiable without DNA. The CDR3 consists of 15 residues. CDR1 is LNHDA, CDR2 SQIVND, per germline (reference sequence). The CDR3 here is CASSIVLGQGSVAFF.

The chain is built from TRBV5-4 and TRBJ1-2; checking the TCRdb D call of TRBD1 is not possible without DNA. The CDR3 totals 14 residues. Germline CDR1 and CDR2: SGHNT and YYREEE (reference sequence). CDR3 sequence reads: CASSLAGGVYGYTF.

The genes are TRBV27 and TRBJ1-4. Germline-derived CDR1 and CDR2 are MNHEY and SMNVEV (reference sequence). There are 16 residues in the CDR3. The CDR3 protein is CASSHDGQAEIGKLFF. The whole variable domain, remainder taken from reference TRBV27 and TRBJ1-4, is EAQVTQNPRYLITVTGKKLTVTCSQNMNHEYMSWYRQDPGLGLRQIYYSMNVEVTDKGDVPEGYKVSRKEKRNFPLILESPSPNQTSLYFCASSHDGQAEIGKLFFGSGTQLSVL.

V and J are TRBV20-1 and TRBJ2-1; absent DNA, TCRdb's TRBD2 call cannot be checked. The CDR3 runs 13 residues. Per the germline V gene, CDR1 is DFQATT and CDR2 is SNEGSKA (reference sequence). The CDR3 sequence is CSASTRGGHEQFF.

The CDR3: CASSSLTDTGELFF. The rearrangement uses TRBV7-3 and TRBJ2-2. The germline gives CDR1 SGHTA, CDR2 FQGTGA. This CDR3 is 14 amino acids long.

The genes are TRBV4-3 and TRBJ1-1. There are 14 residues in the CDR3. CDR1 LGHNA and CDR2 YSLEER come from the germline V gene. The CDR3 loop reads CASSQDPGNTEAFF.

This rearrangement joins TRBV7-2 to TRBJ1-3. Germline CDR1 is SGHTA and CDR2 is FQGNSA. The CDR3 contains 16 residues. The CDR3 sequence is CASSFPSLLGGNTIYF. The whole variable domain, remainder taken from reference TRBV7-2 and TRBJ1-3, is GAGVSQSPSNKVTEKGKDVELRCDPISGHTALYWYRQSLGQGLEFLIYFQGNSAPDKSGLPSDRFSAERTGGSVSTLTIQRTQQEDSAVYLCASSFPSLLGGNTIYFGEGSWLTVV.

CDR3 sequence reads: CASSQGVGIQGNTQYF. The chain has TRBV5-4 and TRBJ2-3; absent DNA, TCRdb's TRBD1 call cannot be checked. Germline CDR1 is SGHNT and CDR2 is YYREEE (reference sequence). This CDR3 is 16 amino acids long. The full variable domain, its missing parts supplied by reference TRBV5-4 and TRBJ2-3, is ETGVTQSPTHLIKTRGQQVTLRCSSQSGHNTVSWYQQALGQGPQFIFQYYREEENGRGNFPPRFSGLQFPNYSSELNVNALELDDSALYLCASSQGVGIQGNTQYFGPGTRLTVL.

The chain is built from TRBV7-6 and TRBJ2-1; TCRdb designates TRBD2, a call that cannot be tested without DNA. Germline V gene sequence: CDR1 SGHVS, CDR2 FNYEAQ. The CDR3 consists of 18 residues. This chain's CDR3 is CASSLGLGLVPAYNEQFF.

The gene calls are TRBV6-2 or TRBV6-3 and TRBJ2-2; TCRdb names TRBD2, which stays unverified in the absence of DNA. In germline, CDR1 is MNHEY, CDR2 SVGEGT. There are 13 residues in the CDR3. CDR3 loop: CASTPSRVGELFF.

The chain has TRBV20-1 and TRBJ2-2. Germline assignment: CDR1 DFQATT and CDR2 SNEGSKA (reference sequence). CDR3 length equals 13 residues. CDR3 loop: CSATAGYTGELFF.

J is TRBJ1-4 and V is TRBV11-2. The CDR3 is made up of 13 amino acids. The germline V gene has CDR1 SGHAT and CDR2 FQNNGV. The CDR3 protein is CASSPGVGEKLFF.

The chain is built from TRBV7-6 and TRBJ1-6. The germline V gene has CDR1 SGHVS and CDR2 FNYEAQ. The CDR3 consists of 14 residues. The chain's CDR3 is CASSRTLDNSPLHF.

The chain employs TRBV30 and TRBJ1-5; TCRdb designates TRBD1, a call that cannot be tested without DNA. This CDR3 region has 14 residues. CDR1 is GTSNPN, CDR2 SVGIG, per germline (reference sequence). CDR3 sequence reads: CAWGEGTSNQPQHF.